This passage covers 30 T cell receptor beta chains from one sample sequenced in a study of T cells in women clearing cervical HPV infection. Only in-frame clones appear in the TCRdb table, and some are missing; sequencing was by immunoSEQ multiplex PCR. Its clone listing holds 31,000 or so clones. Sequenced: blood buffy coat. These receptors all come from a woman between 18 and 70 years old with a cervical HPV16 infection that either progressed to CIN3+ or cleared (not recorded which).

CDR3 bases read: TGCAGCGTTCAACCCAGCGGGGCGTACGAG. It codes for CSVQPSGAYE. The full CDR3 protein is CSVQPSGAYEQYF. V is TRBV29-1 and J is TRBJ2-7; 7 bases map to TRBD2. The read terminates 3 residues before the CDR3 end, so the remaining end is supplied by the germline J gene. The trim removed 5 bases at V and 4 bases at J, leaving 8 bases unmatched. Germline assignment: CDR1 SQVTM and CDR2 ANQGSEA. The length of the CDR3 is 13 residues.

As for this clone: The read ends 3 residues before the CDR3 terminus; that terminus is restored from the germline J gene. The chain combines TRBV5-1 with TRBJ1-1; D is ambiguous. The germline V and J ends were trimmed by 1 base and 2 bases, with 12 bases remaining between them. Germline V gene data show CDR1 as SGHRS and CDR2 as YFSETQ. The CDR3 contains 15 residues. Incomplete CDR3 DNA: TGCGCCAGCAGCTTGTACGGAACAGACAACACTGAA. Translating gives CASSLYGTDNTE. The CDR3 reads in full as CASSLYGTDNTEAFF. The variable domain in full, with the rest retrieved from reference TRBV5-1 and TRBJ1-1, is KAGVTQTPRYLIKTRGQQVTLSCSPISGHRSVSWYQQTPGQGLQFLFEYFSETQRNKGNFPGRFSGRQFSNSRSEMNVSTLELGDSALYLCASSLYGTDNTEAFFGQGTRLTVV.

As concerns this clone: The CDR3 end is not reached by the read, which stops 3 residues before it; the germline J gene fills it in. The chain links TRBV11-2 to TRBJ2-5; unclear D gene. The V end lost 4 bases, the J end lost 2 bases, and 11 bases lay between the germline ends. Germline loops: CDR1 SGHAT, CDR2 FQNNGV. The CDR3 length is 14 residues. The CDR3 DNA, read in part, is TGTGCCAGCAGCTCCTGGCAGAGACAAGAGACC. This gives the protein CASSSWQRQET. The full CDR3 protein reads CASSSWQRQETQYF.

About this clone itself: Read sequence stops 3 residues before the CDR3 end, and the germline J gene provides the missing end. V and J are TRBV29-1 and TRBJ2-1; D is ambiguous. V was cut by 4 bases and J by 7 bases, with 17 bases left in between. Germline lookup yields CDR1 SQVTM and CDR2 ANQGSEA. CDR3 size: 14 residues. Incomplete CDR3 DNA: TGCAGCGTTGTCCGGGTCTCGATCACGAATGAG. This gives the protein CSVVRVSITNE. The full CDR3 is CSVVRVSITNEQFF.

Concerning this clone itself: The DNA ends 3 residues before the CDR3 does, and the rest of the CDR3 is filled in from the germline J gene. The gene calls are TRBV15 and TRBJ2-7; TRBD1 matches 9 bases. The germline CDR1 and CDR2 sequences are LNHNV and YYDKDF (reference sequence). The CDR3 extends over 16 amino acids. J lost 4 bases, V lost 7 bases, and 14 bases had no gene match. Incomplete CDR3 DNA: TGTGCCACCACAATGAAGACAGGGGGATCGTGGTACGAG. Its translation is CATTMKTGGSWYE. The whole CDR3 is CATTMKTGGSWYEQYF.

Worth noting for this clone: The observed sequence ends 3 residues before the CDR3 terminus, with the missing tail filled in from the germline J gene. The J gene is TRBJ1-2, the V gene TRBV7-9; D uncertain. CDR3 size: 11 residues. The germline CDR1 and CDR2 sequences are SEHNR and FQNEAQ (reference sequence). The CDR3 bases that were read are TGTGCCAGCAGCCCAAGCTACGAC. Translated, it gives CASSPSYD. The entire CDR3 sequence reads CASSPSYDYTF.

Notes on this clone: Read sequence stops 3 residues before the CDR3 end, and the germline J gene provides the missing end. The chain has TRBV28 and TRBJ2-7; tentatively, D is TRBD1 (5 bases). V was trimmed by 5 bases and J by 3 bases, leaving 20 bases between them. The CDR3 spans 16 residues. Germline CDR1 MDHEN, CDR2 SYDVKM. CDR3 bases read: TGTGCCAGCAGTCTGCAATCGACAGACCCCCACTACGAG. Translating gives CASSLQSTDPHYE. The whole CDR3 sequence is CASSLQSTDPHYEQYF.

About this clone itself: The read stops 3 residues short of the end of the CDR3; the missing end is completed from the germline J gene. This chain uses TRBV7-3 with TRBJ2-3; a possible D gene is TRBD2 (6 bases). Germline-derived CDR1 and CDR2 are SGHTA and FQGTGA. V dropped 5 bases and J dropped 2 bases, with 14 bases sitting between them. The CDR3 length is 15 residues. The CDR3 bases that were read are TGTGCCAGCAGCCCCCGCCGCGGGGACACAGATACG. Amino acids: CASSPRRGDTDT. The complete CDR3 protein is CASSPRRGDTDTQYF.

Turning to this clone: The DNA ends 3 residues before the CDR3 does, and the rest of the CDR3 is filled in from the germline J gene. The chain joins TRBV12-3 or TRBV12-4 to TRBJ2-1; a possible D gene is TRBD2 (6 bases). CDR3 length: 16 residues. The ends were cut back, 6 bases at V and 7 bases at J, with 22 bases in the middle. Here the CDR3 reads CASSSNSGNHGNEQFF. The DNA read from the CDR3 is TGTGCCAGCAGCTCCAATAGCGGTAACCACGGGAATGAG.

Turning to this clone: The sequence runs out 3 residues before the end of the CDR3; the remainder is reconstructed from the germline J gene. V usage is TRBV20-1 and J usage is TRBJ2-2; TRBD2 matches at 7 bases. Germline V gene data show CDR1 as DFQATT and CDR2 as SNEGSKA (reference sequence). The CDR3 is 13 residues long. V lost 3 bases and J lost 7; bases outside the gene matches: 5. The sequenced CDR3 bases are TGCAGTGCTAGGGGAGGGGCGGACGGGGAG. Protein product: CSARGGADGE. The whole CDR3 protein reads CSARGGADGELFF.

Details on this clone: The DNA ends 3 residues before the CDR3 does, and the rest of the CDR3 is filled in from the germline J gene. This rearrangement joins TRBV15 to TRBJ1-5; D is perhaps TRBD1 (6 bases). CDR3 length equals 15 residues. V was shortened by 0 bases and J by 4 bases, with 10 bases between the two germline ends. Germline V lookup: CDR1 LNHNV, CDR2 YYDKDF (reference sequence). Here the CDR3 reads CATSRDRTENQPQHF. The part of the CDR3 DNA that was read is TGTGCCACCAGCAGAGATCGGACAGAGAATCAGCCC.

This clone is identified as medium-sized from frequency. The read ends 3 residues shy of where the CDR3 ends; the end is completed using the germline J gene. The chain links TRBV18 to TRBJ2-7; possibly TRBD1 for D (6 bases). The CDR3 spans 14 residues. Trimming pared 1 base from V and 4 bases from J, leaving 11 bases between. Germline V lookup: CDR1 KGHSH, CDR2 LQKENI. CDR3: CASSPRDTPYEQYF. Incomplete CDR3 DNA: TGTGCCAGCTCACCACGGGACACACCTTACGAG. Looking up the rest from reference TRBV18 and TRBJ2-7 gives the full variable domain: NAGVMQNPRHLVRRRGQEARLRCSPMKGHSHVYWYRQLPEEGLKFMVYLQKENIIDESGMPKERFSAEFPKEGPSILRIQQVVRGDSAAYFCASSPRDTPYEQYFGPGTRLTVT.

A remark on this clone: The CDR3 end falls 3 residues outside the read, so it is completed with the germline J gene. V is TRBV20-1 and J is TRBJ2-5; D unclear. V lost 6 bases and J lost 0, with 11 bases in between. CDR3 length equals 13 residues. Looked up from germline, CDR1 is DFQATT and CDR2 is SNEGSKA (reference sequence). CDR3: CSAPSRNQETQYF. CDR3 bases read: TGCAGTGCGCCTTCTAGAAACCAAGAGACC.

About this clone itself: The CDR3 extends 3 residues past the end of the read, so its final part is completed from the germline J gene. The chain employs TRBV19 and TRBJ1-1; 7 nucleotides align to TRBD1. CDR3 size: 14 residues. In germline, CDR1 is LNHDA, CDR2 SQIVND (reference sequence). Trimming cost V 6 bases and J 0 bases; bases outside gene matches: 4. CDR3 bases read: TGTGCCAGTAGACAGGGGTGGATGAACACTGAA. Translating gives CASRQGWMNTE. The full CDR3 protein is CASRQGWMNTEAFF.

A remark on this clone: The CDR3 is cut off 3 residues early in the read; its end comes from the germline J gene. This rearrangement joins TRBV4-2 to TRBJ2-3; 7 bases map to TRBD2. V shed 0 bases and J 4 bases; nucleotides not matched to a gene: 13. Germline assignment: CDR1 LGHNA and CDR2 YNFKEQ. The CDR3 is 18 residues long. The chain's CDR3 is CASSQESGGKGAPDTQYF. The CDR3 DNA, read in part, is TGTGCCAGCAGCCAAGAGTCGGGGGGAAAGGGAGCACCAGATACG.

With respect to this clone: The DNA ends 3 residues before the CDR3 does, and the rest of the CDR3 is filled in from the germline J gene. The chain links TRBV2 to TRBJ1-6; TRBD1 aligns across 9 bases. Germline values: CDR1 SNHLY, CDR2 FYNNEI. The CDR3 consists of 15 residues. V lost 4 bases, J lost 9 bases, and 7 bases stayed unmatched. CDR3 in amino acids: CASSGDRVVSSPLHF. The covered CDR3 bases are TGTGCCAGCAGTGGGGACAGGGTTGTATCTTCACCC.

With respect to this clone: The CDR3 end falls 3 residues outside the read, so it is completed with the germline J gene. The V call is TRBV19, the J call TRBJ1-4; possibly TRBD1 for D (5 bases). The CDR3 length is 16 residues. Germline CDR1 and CDR2: LNHDA and SQIVND (reference sequence). Trimming stripped 6 bases from V and 8 bases from J, with 22 bases between. Partial CDR3 DNA: TGTGCCAGTAGCTACAAATCGGCACAGAGGGGCGAAAAA. Encoded protein: CASSYKSAQRGEK. The whole CDR3 reads CASSYKSAQRGEKLFF.

About this clone: Read sequence stops 3 residues before the CDR3 end, and the germline J gene provides the missing end. The chain is built from TRBV20-1 and TRBJ2-5, with 7 nucleotides matching TRBD1. With V trimmed by 3 bases and J by 5 bases, 12 bases remained unmatched. Germline V gene data show CDR1 as DFQATT and CDR2 as SNEGSKA (reference sequence). This CDR3 contains 15 residues. CDR3 bases read: TGCAGTGCTAGGGATCAGACAGGGTATTCGGAGACC. Translating gives CSARDQTGYSET. The CDR3 reads in full as CSARDQTGYSETQYF.

Comments on this clone: The CDR3 end lies 3 residues beyond the end of the read and is filled in from the germline J gene. The chain uses TRBV19 and TRBJ2-3; 7 positions match TRBD1. The germline gives CDR1 LNHDA, CDR2 SQIVND (reference sequence). The CDR3 has 16 amino acids. J gave up 0 bases and V 0 bases, and 3 bases lay outside the gene matches. The covered CDR3 bases are TGTGCCAGTAGTATAGACCTGACAGGGAGCACAGATACG. It codes for CASSIDLTGSTDT. The full CDR3 is CASSIDLTGSTDTQYF.

Of note for this clone: The read falls 3 residues short of the CDR3 end, and the missing part is taken from the germline J gene. The chain links TRBV5-1 to TRBJ1-1; TRBD1 is a possible D gene (5 bases). Between the trimmed V and J ends, which lost 5 bases and 2 bases, there was a span of 13 bases. Germline CDR1 is SGHRS and CDR2 is YFSETQ. The CDR3 is 14 amino acids. CDR3 sequence reads: CASSSQGGNTEAFF. The DNA read from the CDR3 is TGCGCCAGCAGTTCCCAGGGAGGTAACACTGAA.

As to this clone: One end of the junction is discordant with germline, which a read error may explain. The read finishes 3 residues shy of the CDR3 end, and the germline J gene is used to complete it. The rearrangement joins TRBV7-7 to TRBJ2-2; D gene unclear. This CDR3 spans 14 amino acids. The germline CDR1 and CDR2 sequences are SSHAT and FNYEAQ (reference sequence). The CDR3 sequence is CASSFSGNTGELFF. The CDR3 DNA, read in part, is TGTGCTAGCAGCTTTTCGGGGAACACCGGGGAG.

On this clone: The CDR3 is cut off 3 residues early in the read; its end comes from the germline J gene. The V gene is TRBV24-1, the J gene TRBJ2-5; 8 bases map to TRBD1. V shed 3 bases and J 2 bases; nucleotides not matched to a gene: 16. This CDR3 is 19 amino acids long. Germline assignment: CDR1 KGHDR and CDR2 SFDVKD. This CDR3 reads CATSDTTGTGHRGQETQYF. The covered CDR3 bases are TGTGCCACCAGTGATACTACCGGGACAGGACACCGAGGGCAAGAGACC.

Here the CDR3 reads CASSYRGGTDTQYF. The CDR3 DNA, read in part, is TGTGCCAGCAGCTACAGGGGAGGCACAGATACG. The chain couples TRBV7-3 to TRBJ2-3; 7 bases fit TRBD1. The sequence runs out 3 residues before the end of the CDR3; the remainder is reconstructed from the germline J gene. Germline lookup yields CDR1 SGHTA and CDR2 FQGTGA. J gave up 1 base and V 4 bases, and 2 bases lay outside the gene matches. The CDR3 runs to 14 residues.

Comment on this clone: The read gets to within 3 residues of the CDR3 end, and the germline J gene fills in the rest. The chain recombines TRBV13 with TRBJ1-2; 7 nucleotides line up with TRBD1. Germline CDR1 reads PRHDT; CDR2 reads FYEKMQ (reference sequence). This CDR3 has 15 residues. The V gene end was trimmed by 0 bases and the J gene end by 4 bases; junction bases not matched to a gene: 5. The CDR3 protein is CASSLGTGRAYGYTF. The covered CDR3 bases are TGTGCCAGCAGCTTAGGGACAGGGAGGGCCTATGGC.

With regard to this clone: The read terminates 3 residues before the CDR3 end, so the remaining end is supplied by the germline J gene. This chain links TRBV5-1 with TRBJ2-1; TRBD2 might be the D (6 bases). The V end lost 0 bases, the J end lost 8 bases, and 12 bases lay between the germline ends. CDR3 length equals 14 residues. Germline CDR1 reads SGHRS; CDR2 reads YFSETQ. CDR3 DNA, as far as it was read: TGCGCCAGCAGCTTGGAGCGGGTAGGCGATGAG. It yields the protein CASSLERVGDE. The whole CDR3 sequence reads CASSLERVGDEQFF.

Comments on this clone: The read terminates 3 residues ahead of where the CDR3 ends, so the germline J gene completes it. The chain carries TRBV30 and TRBJ1-2; TRBD1 matches at 9 bases. Germline V gene sequence: CDR1 GTSNPN, CDR2 SVGIG (reference sequence). V gave up 3 bases and J gave up 5 bases; unmatched junction bases: 7. The CDR3 consists of 14 residues. CDR3 DNA (partial): TGTGCCTGGAGAGGGCCGGGACAGGGATATGGC. It codes for CAWRGPGQGYG. Given in full, the CDR3 is CAWRGPGQGYGYTF.

As regards this clone: From the germline J gene comes the end of the CDR3, since the read stops 3 residues before it. The gene calls are TRBV20-1 and TRBJ2-7, with TRBD1 matching 9 bases. V lost 3 bases and J lost 2; bases outside the gene matches: 14. This CDR3 comprises 17 residues. In germline, CDR1 is DFQATT, CDR2 SNEGSKA (reference sequence). CDR3 amino acids: CSARAGQGLHWPYEQYF. The CDR3 bases that were read are TGCAGTGCTAGGGCCGGACAGGGGCTCCACTGGCCCTACGAG.

Comment on this clone: The read falls 3 residues short of the CDR3 end, and the missing part is taken from the germline J gene. The chain joins TRBV19 to TRBJ2-3, with 10 bases that match TRBD2. This CDR3 region has 14 residues. Germline V CDR1 and CDR2: LNHDA, SQIVND (reference sequence). V lost 6 bases and J lost 6; bases outside the gene matches: 6. The CDR3 bases that were read are TGTGCCAGTAGCCAGCGGGAGGGGTCGGATACG. Translating it yields CASSQREGSDT. The whole CDR3 is CASSQREGSDTQYF.

Comment on this clone: The CDR3 end is not reached by the read, which stops 3 residues before it; the germline J gene fills it in. The V gene is TRBV19, the J gene TRBJ1-1; maybe TRBD1 (6 bases). The CDR3 is made up of 15 amino acids. The germline V gene encodes CDR1 LNHDA and CDR2 SQIVND (reference sequence). V dropped 3 bases and J dropped 0 bases, with 11 bases sitting between them. The DNA read from the CDR3 is TGTGCCAGTAGTATCTCGGACAGAATGAACACTGAA. Its translation: CASSISDRMNTE. The whole CDR3 reads CASSISDRMNTEAFF. The whole variable domain, filled in from reference TRBV19 and TRBJ1-1, reads DGGITQSPKYLFRKEGQNVTLSCEQNLNHDAMYWYRQDPGQGLRLIYYSQIVNDFQKGDIAEGYSVSREKKESFPLTVTSAQKNPTAFYLCASSISDRMNTEAFFGQGTRLTVV.

The CDR3 is CSVEGANTEAFF. Partial CDR3 DNA: TGCAGCGTTGAAGGGGCAAACACTGAA. This chain uses TRBV29-1 with TRBJ1-1; D gene unclear. Read data end 3 residues before the CDR3 end; the end is taken from the germline J gene. The CDR3 loop spans 12 amino acids. Trimming removed 1 base at V and 2 bases at J, with 5 bases between. The V gene's germline CDR1 is SQVTM and CDR2 ANQGSEA.